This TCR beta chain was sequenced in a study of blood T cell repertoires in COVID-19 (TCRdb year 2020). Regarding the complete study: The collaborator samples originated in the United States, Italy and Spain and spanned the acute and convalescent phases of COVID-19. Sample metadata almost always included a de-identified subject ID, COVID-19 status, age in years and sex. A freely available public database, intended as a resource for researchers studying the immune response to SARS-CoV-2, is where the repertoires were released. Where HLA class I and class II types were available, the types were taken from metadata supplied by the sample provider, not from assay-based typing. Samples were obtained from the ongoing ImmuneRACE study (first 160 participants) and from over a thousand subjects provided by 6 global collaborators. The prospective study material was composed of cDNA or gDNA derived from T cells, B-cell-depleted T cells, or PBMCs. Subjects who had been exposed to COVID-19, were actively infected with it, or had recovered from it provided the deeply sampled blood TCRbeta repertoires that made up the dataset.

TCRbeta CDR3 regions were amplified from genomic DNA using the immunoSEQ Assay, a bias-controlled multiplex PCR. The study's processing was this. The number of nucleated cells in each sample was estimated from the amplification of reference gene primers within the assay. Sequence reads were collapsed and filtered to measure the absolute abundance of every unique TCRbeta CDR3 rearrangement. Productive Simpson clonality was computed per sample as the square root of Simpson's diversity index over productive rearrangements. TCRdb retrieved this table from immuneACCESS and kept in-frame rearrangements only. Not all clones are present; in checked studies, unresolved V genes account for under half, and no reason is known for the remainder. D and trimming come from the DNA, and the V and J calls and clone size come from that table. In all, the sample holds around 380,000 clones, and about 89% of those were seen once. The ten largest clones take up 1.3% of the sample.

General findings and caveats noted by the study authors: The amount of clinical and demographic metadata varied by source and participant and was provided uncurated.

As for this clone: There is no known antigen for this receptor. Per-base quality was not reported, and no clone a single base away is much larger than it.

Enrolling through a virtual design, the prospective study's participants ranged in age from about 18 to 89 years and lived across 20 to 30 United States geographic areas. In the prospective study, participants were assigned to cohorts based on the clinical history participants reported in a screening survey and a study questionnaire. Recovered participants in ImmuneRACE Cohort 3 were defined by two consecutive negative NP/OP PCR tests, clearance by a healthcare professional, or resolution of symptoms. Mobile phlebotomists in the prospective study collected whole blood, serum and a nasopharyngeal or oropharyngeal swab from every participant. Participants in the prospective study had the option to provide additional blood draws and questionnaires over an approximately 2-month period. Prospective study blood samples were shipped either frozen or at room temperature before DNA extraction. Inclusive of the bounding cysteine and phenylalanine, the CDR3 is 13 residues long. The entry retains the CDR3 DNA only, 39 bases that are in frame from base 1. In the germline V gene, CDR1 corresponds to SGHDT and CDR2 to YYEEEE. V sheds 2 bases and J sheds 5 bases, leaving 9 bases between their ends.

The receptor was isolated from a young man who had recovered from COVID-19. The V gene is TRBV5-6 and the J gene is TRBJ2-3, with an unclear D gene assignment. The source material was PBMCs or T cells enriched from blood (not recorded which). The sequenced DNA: TGTGCCAGCAGCTTAAAAGGAGAAGATACGCAGTATTTT. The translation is CASSLKGEDTQYF.